A single T cell receptor (beta chain) is shown here with its context. Its antigen specificity is not known. One base away there is no much larger clone; base qualities are not given. The cohort comprised hundreds of healthy bone marrow donors. Cohort members were all nominally healthy when sampled, although unrecorded immune exposures were likely present. The donor tested CMV seronegative, placing the donor among the approximately 360 seronegative members of the cohort. A peripheral blood sample was provided by each donor, and peripheral blood mononuclear cells were used for TCR beta sequencing. Genomic DNA extraction from the blood cell samples was performed with the Qiagen DNeasy Blood Extraction Kit. This entry belongs to a study of cytomegalovirus exposure and HLA in healthy donors (dated by TCRdb to 2016 to 2017). Notes on the research overall: An earlier analysis of some 600 of the donors reported about 280 Gb of sequence data and 117 million unique TCR beta sequences obtained from roughly 180 million T cells. Approximately 330 gigabases of sequencing data and around 80 million unique TCR sequences made up an early release that covered nearly 650 HLA-typed donors. The genetic ancestry cluster associated with self-reported Caucasian donors included 80% to 90% of the 300 to 450 genotyped donors. The study aimed to test whether signatures of past pathogen exposure could be identified by cataloging public T cell receptors. The study used immunosequencing to profile the T cell repertoires of hundreds of subjects and linked those repertoires to cytomegalovirus serostatus. In addition to the first cohort of about 650 subjects, a separate validation cohort of 130 or so different subjects was used. High-throughput TCR immunosequencing, statistical association of individual TCRs with disease status, and machine learning were combined to predict cytomegalovirus infection status. To study patterns of TCR occurrence, a later analysis re-analyzed previously published TCR beta repertoires from 650 to 750 donors and added high-resolution HLA genotyping. In the later analysis, no new phenotypic data were used to find candidate immune exposures; instead, reliance was placed on TCR beta sequences and their occurrence across donors. To decide whether each TCR beta V gene segment behaved as functional or pseudogenic, an earlier analysis of fewer than 750 of the donors relied on high-throughput TCR beta sequencing. Alongside the repertoire data, information on donor age, sex, ethnicity and CMV serostatus was compiled. A later genetic analysis used genome-wide SNP genotypes for about 65% of the roughly 700 donors, treating that subset as a discovery cohort. Every discovery cohort repertoire had been produced on one sequencing platform. HLA typing covered class I and class II loci at four-digit resolution. The number of typed donors differed by locus: about 620-640 for A, B, C, DRB1 and DQB1; 522 for DQA1; roughly 600 for DPA1; and around 470 for DPB1. Roughly 5 DR-DQ haplotypes were treated as single units for association and clustering because of strong linkage in the cohort. Among roughly 400 genotyped donors of the cohort, an average of 235,054 unique TCR beta nucleotide sequences were sequenced per donor, roughly 20% of them non-productive.

The CDR3, cysteine through phenylalanine, is 15 amino acids long. Solely the CDR3 DNA is kept, with 45 bases framed from the first base. Ends trimmed: V by 2 bases, J by 8 bases; bases unmatched to a gene: 5. The germline V gene specifies MNHNS as CDR1 and SASEGT as CDR2. Study-wide findings and limitations: The study gave a list of about 160 TCR beta chains associated with cytomegalovirus. Correlated functional status among segregating V segments might be attributable to linkage disequilibrium, but an unknown experimental factor could not be ruled out. A further reported finding was that TCR beta sequences accurately predicted the HLA-A and HLA-B alleles for most subjects in the first cohort. V-gene and J-gene trimming of TCR beta chains was associated with a missense DCLRE1C variant in a later genetic analysis, and the association was replicated in an independent cohort. It was suggested by the authors that the approach could potentially be generalized to other disease states and immunological phenotypes. The 87-base-pair reads could not distinguish some IMGT-functional V segments, including TRBV6-2 and TRBV6-3, so those segments were excluded. In a later analysis, the rate of TCR association differed among HLA loci, with DRB1 alleles having the most associated TCRs and HLA-C alleles having the fewest. In a later genetic analysis, fewer N-insertions in productive TCRs were reported among donors in an Asian-associated ancestry cluster than the roughly 700-donor mean. A later analysis reported that several top co-occurrence clusters appeared linked to parvovirus B19, influenza, CMV and Epstein-Barr virus. When HLA alleles, especially DR and DQ, strongly co-occurred, TCR associations were difficult to assign to individual alleles. A later analysis associated 15,000 or so TCR beta sequences with specific HLA alleles at a false discovery rate of 0.05. Because HLA typing was missing for some donors at each locus, association tests included only the typed subset. Immune exposure information for the cohort was limited to CMV serostatus. Three of the identified cytomegalovirus-associated TCR beta chains were confirmed in vitro to be specific for cytomegalovirus antigens. Sequencing depth was assumed to be roughly uniform across donors in the presence/absence analyses, though that assumption may not hold. Because counts were too low, about 18 rarely observed V segments, including chromosome 9 orphons, were excluded from the earlier analysis of several hundred of the donors. In a later analysis, HLA-associated TCR beta chains showed more clonal expansion and lower generation probabilities than non-associated chains that were equally common. Across donors, most TCR sequences were observed very rarely, whereas some public TCRs were present in many individuals. An earlier analysis of approximately 570 of the donors showed that most TCR beta V segments appeared in productive rearrangements either about 87% or about 30% of the time, which broadly matched IMGT annotations. This cohort had only TCR beta chains sequenced, and the lack of alpha or paired-chain data limited which features could be detected. In a later analysis, most CMV-associated TCR beta chains were found to appear HLA-restricted, with HLA associations seemingly driven largely by CMV exposure. The classifier was reported to diagnose cytomegalovirus status with high specificity and sensitivity in both the original cohort and the validation cohort. A cluster of highly shared sequence variants was judged likely to be a technical artifact of the sequencing pipeline.

The method was the immunoSEQ multiplex PCR assay. For the multiplex PCR, a mixture combining 60 forward primers for TCR Vbeta segments and 13 reverse primers for TCR Jbeta segments was used. A multiplex PCR assay on genomic DNA amplified the CDR3 region of rearranged TCR beta genes. Amplified TCR beta libraries were sequenced as 87-base-pair reads on the Illumina HiSeq System. The paper's processing steps were these. A later analysis counted around 72 million unique TCR beta chains across the roughly 700 repertoires, and some 11 million of these chains were shared by at least two donors. A nearest-neighbor algorithm error-corrected the raw reads and collapsed the reads into unique sequences, merging closely related sequences to remove PCR and sequencing errors. Alignment of CDR3 sequences to IMGT reference sequences was used to assign V, D and J gene segments. For a sequence to be retained, a match of at least six nucleotides was required to both a V gene segment and a J gene segment. A rearrangement counted as productive if the CDR3 had no stop codons and remained in frame with V and J, and every other rearrangement counted as non-productive. Following IMGT convention, CDR3 was defined as the stretch from the second conserved V-encoded cysteine up to the conserved J-encoded phenylalanine. The earlier analysis of about 500 of the donors excluded sequences that lacked an unambiguous match to a single V gene segment. An earlier analysis of fewer than 750 of the donors classified V segments as functional when productive rearrangements were above 56.7% and as segregating when the standard deviation between donors was above 5%. A statistical classification framework was built to diagnose cytomegalovirus status from the catalog of TCR beta chain sequences. A later analysis assigned V and J genes by comparing TCR nucleotide sequences with IMGT/GENE-DB human TR gene sequences. In a later analysis, CDR3 sequences and most-parsimonious VDJ recombination scenarios were assigned using the TCRdist pipeline. In a later analysis, every TCR beta chain was defined by the combination of its CDR3 amino acid sequence and its V-gene family, and reads without a unique V-gene family were dropped. To address suspected cross-contamination and a sequencing artifact, a later analysis removed roughly 580 highly shared, low-generation-probability nucleotide sequences. In a later analysis, a clonal expansion index for each public chain was calculated from normalized within-repertoire ranks of inferred template counts. In a later analysis, generation probabilities were computed with a VDJ recombination model fitted to out-of-frame rearrangements, and the resulting probabilities were checked against IGoR. In a later analysis, TCR-TCR, TCR-HLA and TCR-CMV co-occurrence was scored with hypergeometric tests, and a repertoire-size bias correction was applied to TCR pairs. In a later analysis, false discovery rates were estimated by permuting HLA or CMV assignments 20 times. In a later analysis, co-occurring TCRs were grouped using DBSCAN, with TCRdist sequence similarity added in when clustering inside HLA-allele-positive subsets. For co-occurrence clustering, repertoires with fewer than 30,000 or more than 120,000 public chains were excluded, along with five repertoires with anomalous nucleotide sharing. TCRdb limited this immuneACCESS table to in-frame rearrangements with V and J called. A share of clones is missing; checked studies link under half to unresolved V genes, and the rest is unexplained. The V and J calls and clone size were taken over from that table, and D and trimming were inferred from the DNA. In this sample the table shows more than 80,000 clones, nearly 70% of which occur a single time. The ten largest account for 2.7% of the sample.

The sample taken for sequencing was PBMCs. Here the chain combines TRBV6-1 and TRBJ1-4; TRBD1 aligns with 10 central bases. This receptor was identified in a man between 50 and 59 years old in good health and CMV-seronegative. The CDR3 here reads CASSEPGTGVEKLFF. The DNA sequence is TGTGCCAGCAGTGAACCGGGGACAGGGGTCGAAAAACTGTTTTTT.